This entry lists 27 T cell receptor beta chains sequenced from one sample in a study of cytomegalovirus exposure and HLA in healthy donors. Primers for the PCR totalled 60 Vbeta and 13 Jbeta. Sequencing was performed with immunoSEQ multiplex PCR; in TCRdb, only in-frame clones are kept and a portion is missing. Of 75,000 to 90,000 clones detected, 63% appear once; the ten largest clones hold 15%. Source material: PBMCs. Source of these receptors: a woman aged 40 to 50 in good health and CMV-seropositive.

The chain uses TRBV27 and TRBJ2-7; a weak D match, TRBD1 (5 bases). Between the trimmed V and J ends, which lost 6 bases and 0 bases, there was a span of 9 bases. Germline values: CDR1 MNHEY, CDR2 SMNVEV (reference sequence). The CDR3 is 13 amino acids. CDR3 protein: CASRDDSSYEQYF. CDR3 sequence (DNA): TGTGCCAGCAGAGACGACAGCTCCTACGAGCAGTACTTC.

About this clone: At one of its ends the junction is not consistent with the germline gene, which may arise from a read error. J is TRBJ2-1 and V is TRBV6-1, with 8 positions matching TRBD2. This CDR3 is built from 13 residues. Germline lookup yields CDR1 MNHNS and CDR2 SASEGT. Written as DNA, the CDR3 is TGTGCCGGCAGCGGGAGCTCCTACAATGAGCAGTTCTTC. Its translation: CAGSGSSYNEQFF.

The sample holds a few counts of this clone. The J gene is TRBJ1-3, the V gene TRBV7-2; D may be TRBD1 (6 bases). Trimming cost V 2 bases and J 7 bases, with 15 bases left between them. This CDR3 has 15 residues. Germline V gives CDR1 SGHTA, CDR2 FQGNSA. The CDR3 loop reads CASSLYPGEGNTIYF. CDR3 nucleotides: TGTGCCAGCAGCTTATATCCAGGGGAAGGCAACACCATATATTTT. Variable domain in full (rest from reference TRBV7-2 and TRBJ1-3): GAGVSQSPSNKVTEKGKDVELRCDPISGHTALYWYRQSLGQGLEFLIYFQGNSAPDKSGLPSDRFSAERTGGSVSTLTIQRTQQEDSAVYLCASSLYPGEGNTIYFGEGSWLTVV.

This clone was counted once. J is TRBJ2-5 and V is TRBV28; D is undetermined. Germline V gene sequence: CDR1 MDHEN, CDR2 SYDVKM. V dropped 6 bases and J dropped 4 bases, with 18 bases sitting between them. The CDR3 loop spans 15 amino acids. The CDR3 reads CASSTPSRLGETQYF. CDR3 DNA: TGTGCCAGCAGCACCCCCTCGAGGCTCGGAGAGACCCAGTACTTC. The full variable domain, its missing parts supplied by reference TRBV28 and TRBJ2-5, is DVKVTQSSRYLVKRTGEKVFLECVQDMDHENMFWYRQDPGLGLRLIYFSYDVKMKEKGDIPEGYSVSREKKERFSLILESASTNQTSMYLCASSTPSRLGETQYFGPGTRLLVL.

This sequence joins TRBV4-1 and TRBJ2-6; TRBD1 might be the D (5 bases). V was shortened by 0 bases and J by 5 bases, with 11 bases between the two germline ends. From germline, CDR1 is MGHRA and CDR2 YSYEKL. The CDR3 spans 16 residues. The CDR3: CASSQDLPGRANVLTF. The CDR3 DNA reads as TGCGCCAGCAGCCAAGATTTACCAGGGAGGGCCAACGTCCTGACTTTC.

This clone was seen only a few times. The rearrangement uses TRBV7-2 and TRBJ2-2, with 15 bases matching TRBD2. There are 18 residues in the CDR3. V trimming: 1 base; J trimming: 3 bases; junction bases outside the gene matches: 3. From germline, CDR1 is SGHTA and CDR2 FQGNSA. CDR3 in amino acids: CASSLVGLAGGYTGELFF. The CDR3 nucleotides read TGTGCCAGCAGCTTAGTGGGACTAGCGGGAGGTTACACCGGGGAGCTGTTTTTT. The full variable domain, with the rest looked up from reference TRBV7-2 and TRBJ2-2, is GAGVSQSPSNKVTEKGKDVELRCDPISGHTALYWYRQSLGQGLEFLIYFQGNSAPDKSGLPSDRFSAERTGGSVSTLTIQRTQQEDSAVYLCASSLVGLAGGYTGELFFGEGSRLTVL.

This clone has just a few counts. Distinct nucleotide sequences in the sample also encode this CDR3. V gene TRBV28 combines with J gene TRBJ2-7; TRBD2 might be the D (5 bases). The ends were cut back, 6 bases at V and 2 bases at J, with 8 bases in the middle. Germline values: CDR1 MDHEN, CDR2 SYDVKM. CDR3 size: 12 residues. CDR3 bases: TGTGCCAGCAGCCCCGGGACCTACGAGCAGTACTTC. This gives the protein CASSPGTYEQYF.

The V and J genes are TRBV7-2 and TRBJ2-7; D perhaps matches TRBD2 (5 bases). Germline V lookup: CDR1 SGHTA, CDR2 FQGNSA. CDR3 length equals 15 residues. The V end was cut by 8 bases, the J end by 1 base, with 18 bases between. The DNA for the CDR3 is TGTGCCAGCGCACCCGTAGTCGGCGGGTCCTACGAGCAGTACTTC. It translates to CASAPVVGGSYEQYF.

The genes are TRBV19 and TRBJ2-3; 7 bases map to TRBD1. Germline V gene sequence: CDR1 LNHDA, CDR2 SQIVND (reference sequence). The CDR3 totals 15 residues. J lost 5 bases, V lost 4 bases, and 9 bases had no gene match. Here the CDR3 DNA reads TGTGCCAGTAGTACCCAGCCCGGGGACAGAGATACGCAGTATTTT. Translated, it gives CASSTQPGDRDTQYF.

The chain has TRBV7-9 and TRBJ1-4; TRBD1 matches 10 bases. CDR3 length: 17 amino acids. V lost 5 bases, J lost 7 bases, and 13 bases stayed unmatched. The germline gives CDR1 SEHNR, CDR2 FQNEAQ (reference sequence). The CDR3 region has the DNA TGTGCCAGCAGCCACCTCGGGACAGGGGATGATTCTGAAAAACTGTTTTTT. Its protein is CASSHLGTGDDSEKLFF. Drawing the rest from reference TRBV7-9 and TRBJ1-4, the complete variable domain is DTGVSQNPRHKITKRGQNVTFRCDPISEHNRLYWYRQTLGQGPEFLTYFQNEAQLEKSRLLSDRFSAERPKGSFSTLEIQRTEQGDSAMYLCASSHLGTGDDSEKLFFGSGTQLSVL.

This chain uses TRBV5-5 with TRBJ2-5; 7 bases map to TRBD1. Per germline, CDR1 SGHKS and CDR2 YYEKEE (reference sequence). The CDR3 consists of 16 residues. The trim removed 4 bases at V and 1 base at J, leaving 10 bases unmatched. CDR3 coding DNA: TGTGCCAGCAGCCTACCCGGACAGGACCCCCAAGAGACCCAGTACTTC. Translating it yields CASSLPGQDPQETQYF.

This clone has more than one count but fewer than ten. The chain joins TRBV7-2 to TRBJ2-7; perhaps TRBD1 as D (5 bases). Trimming pared 5 bases from V and 0 bases from J, leaving 17 bases between. The CDR3 loop spans 16 amino acids. Germline assignment: CDR1 SGHTA and CDR2 FQGNSA. In DNA, the CDR3 is TGTGCCAGCAGCAGAGACCTAGAGACAGCCTCCTACGAGCAGTACTTC. Residues: CASSRDLETASYEQYF. Full variable domain (missing parts from reference TRBV7-2 and TRBJ2-7): GAGVSQSPSNKVTEKGKDVELRCDPISGHTALYWYRQSLGQGLEFLIYFQGNSAPDKSGLPSDRFSAERTGGSVSTLTIQRTQQEDSAVYLCASSRDLETASYEQYFGPGTRLTVT.

Only one count was recorded for this clone. The V gene is TRBV7-3, the J gene TRBJ2-2; D may be TRBD1 (6 bases). V lost 5 bases to trimming and J lost 1 base, with 14 bases between them. The CDR3 length is 16 residues. Germline lookup yields CDR1 SGHTA and CDR2 FQGTGA. CDR3: CASSPGAVMNTGELFF. CDR3 bases: TGTGCCAGCAGCCCAGGGGCGGTTATGAACACCGGGGAGCTGTTTTTT.

The table lists this clone with a few counts. This chain uses TRBV27 with TRBJ1-1, with D unresolved. Trimming pared 4 bases from V and 1 base from J, leaving 13 bases between. CDR1 is MNHEY, CDR2 SMNVEV, per germline (reference sequence). The CDR3 has 15 residues. CDR3 DNA sequence: TGTGCCAGCAGTTCCGGACTAAAGGGGAACACTGAAGCTTTCTTT. It is translated as CASSSGLKGNTEAFF.

The chain recombines TRBV6-1 with TRBJ2-7; 7 positions match TRBD2. Germline trimming cut 3 bases from V and 3 bases from J; bases unmatched to any gene: 8. The germline gives CDR1 MNHNS, CDR2 SASEGT. CDR3 length equals 15 residues. The DNA of the CDR3 is TGTGCCAGCAGTGACCGACTAGCTGGGATCTACGAGCAGTACTTC. It specifies CASSDRLAGIYEQYF.

V is TRBV28 and J is TRBJ1-2; no clear D gene. This CDR3 has 15 residues. Per germline, CDR1 MDHEN and CDR2 SYDVKM. With 1 base removed from V and 1 base from J, the gap between germline ends came to 10 bases. In DNA form, the CDR3 reads TGTGCCAGCAGTTTATTCTCACCTATTAACTATGGCTACACCTTC. This gives the protein CASSLFSPINYGYTF.

The chain couples TRBV15 to TRBJ1-5, with 8 bases lining up with TRBD1. V lost 3 bases to trimming and J lost 5 bases; unmatched junction nucleotides: 12. The V gene's germline CDR1 is LNHNV and CDR2 YYDKDF (reference sequence). The CDR3 covers 17 residues. For the CDR3, the DNA is TGTGCCACCAGCAGGGACAGGGCTTCCCCTGATGATCAGCCCCAGCATTTT. Protein: CATSRDRASPDDQPQHF.

The sample holds a few counts of this clone. The chain couples TRBV25-1 to TRBJ1-3, with D unresolved. V gave up 7 bases and J gave up 2 bases, with 15 bases separating them. Germline V gene sequence: CDR1 MGHDK, CDR2 SYGVNS. CDR3 length: 15 residues. CDR3 coding DNA: TGTGCCAGCATTCCAGGTGGTGTAGCTGGAAACACCATATATTTT. Translation gives CASIPGGVAGNTIYF.

V gene TRBV4-2 combines with J gene TRBJ1-3, with 7 bases that match TRBD1. The CDR3 sequence is 15 residues long. Germline V CDR1 and CDR2: LGHNA, YNFKEQ. After removal of 2 bases from V and 4 bases from J, the junction contained 5 bases not matched to a gene. CDR3: CASSQIQGLGNTIYF. CDR3 sequence (DNA): TGTGCCAGCAGCCAAATACAGGGGTTGGGAAACACCATATATTTT.

The V gene is TRBV19, the J gene TRBJ1-1, with 8 bases lining up with TRBD1. This CDR3 comprises 15 residues. Germline CDR1 reads LNHDA; CDR2 reads SQIVND (reference sequence). Losses at the gene ends were 3 bases for V and 0 bases for J; bases not matched to a gene: 3. In nucleotides, the CDR3 is TGTGCCAGTAGTATGGACAGGGAAATGAACACTGAAGCTTTCTTT. It specifies CASSMDREMNTEAFF.

The chain couples TRBV4-3 to TRBJ2-5; possible D gene TRBD2, 5 bases. V lost 1 base to trimming and J lost 2 bases, with 11 bases between them. The CDR3 runs to 15 residues. Germline CDR1 and CDR2: LGHNA and YSLEER. CDR3 DNA: TGCGCCAGCAGCCAAGTCGCTAGCTATCAAGAGACCCAGTACTTC. It codes for CASSQVASYQETQYF.

The chain links TRBV4-3 to TRBJ2-2; D perhaps matches TRBD2 (5 bases). CDR1 is LGHNA and CDR2 is YSLEER in the germline V gene. This CDR3 has 15 amino acids. Trimming left V 3 bases short and J 4 bases short, with 12 bases between. The CDR3 region is CASSQNGESTGELFF. The CDR3 coding sequence is TGCGCCAGCAGCCAGAACGGGGAGAGCACCGGGGAGCTGTTTTTT.

CDR3 amino acids: CASSRTGAGTEAFF. CDR3 DNA sequence: TGTGCCAGCAGCAGGACAGGGGCAGGGACTGAAGCTTTCTTT. This chain joins TRBV28 and TRBJ1-1; 9 positions agree with TRBD1. The germline V gene has CDR1 MDHEN and CDR2 SYDVKM. The CDR3 is 14 residues long. Trimming cost V 6 bases and J 5 bases; bases outside gene matches: 7.

This sequence joins TRBV29-1 and TRBJ2-7; D perhaps matches TRBD1 (6 bases). CDR1 and CDR2 (germline): SQVTM, ANQGSEA. V was cut by 6 bases and J by 2 bases, with 17 bases left in between. The CDR3 totals 14 residues. CDR3 sequence: CSVRQGFPTYEQYF. Written as DNA, the CDR3 is TGCAGCGTGAGGCAGGGGTTTCCGACCTACGAGCAGTACTTC.

The rearrangement joins TRBV6-5 to TRBJ2-5; TRBD1 aligns across 7 bases. The closer fit of TRBJ2-7 to the DNA end suggests the J call may be wrong. This CDR3 region has 14 residues. The germline V gene encodes CDR1 MNHEY and CDR2 SVGAGI. The CDR3 DNA sequence: TGTGCCAGCACGAGAACAGGGGACGGTCACGAGCAGTACTTC. Protein product: CASTRTGDGHEQYF.

In this sample, this clone turned up a few times. CDR3 loop: CASSLQTGSSNQPQHF. CDR3 bases: TGTGCCAGCAGTTTACAGACAGGGAGTAGCAATCAGCCCCAGCATTTT. V is TRBV28 and J is TRBJ1-5, with 7 bases matching TRBD1. The germline V gene has CDR1 MDHEN and CDR2 SYDVKM. J lost 0 bases, V lost 2 bases, and 4 bases had no gene match. The CDR3 totals 16 residues.

The J gene is TRBJ1-1, the V gene TRBV11-2, with a possible D match to TRBD1 (5 bases). The CDR3 runs 14 residues. Trimming pared 3 bases from V and 5 bases from J, leaving 13 bases between. Per the germline V gene, CDR1 is SGHAT and CDR2 is FQNNGV. CDR3 DNA sequence: TGTGCCAGCAGCTTCCGTCAGGGAGGGACTGAAGCTTTCTTT. This gives the protein CASSFRQGGTEAFF.